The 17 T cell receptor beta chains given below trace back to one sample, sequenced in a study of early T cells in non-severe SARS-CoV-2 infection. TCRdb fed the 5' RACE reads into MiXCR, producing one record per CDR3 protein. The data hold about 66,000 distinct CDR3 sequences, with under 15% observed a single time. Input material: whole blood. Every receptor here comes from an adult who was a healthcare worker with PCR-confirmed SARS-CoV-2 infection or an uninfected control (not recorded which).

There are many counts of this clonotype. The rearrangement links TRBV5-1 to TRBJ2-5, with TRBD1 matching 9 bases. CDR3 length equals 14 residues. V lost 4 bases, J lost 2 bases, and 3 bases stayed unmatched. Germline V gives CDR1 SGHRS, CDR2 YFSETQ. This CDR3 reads CASSVQGAQETQYF. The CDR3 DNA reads TGCGCCAGCAGCGTACAGGGGGCGCAAGAGACCCAGTACTTC.

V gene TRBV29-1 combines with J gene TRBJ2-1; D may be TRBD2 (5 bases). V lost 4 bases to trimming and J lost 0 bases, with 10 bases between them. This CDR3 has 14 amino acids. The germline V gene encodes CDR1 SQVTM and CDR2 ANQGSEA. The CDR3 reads CSVGERSSYNEQFF. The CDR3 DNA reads TGCAGCGTTGGAGAGCGGAGCTCCTACAATGAGCAGTTCTTC.

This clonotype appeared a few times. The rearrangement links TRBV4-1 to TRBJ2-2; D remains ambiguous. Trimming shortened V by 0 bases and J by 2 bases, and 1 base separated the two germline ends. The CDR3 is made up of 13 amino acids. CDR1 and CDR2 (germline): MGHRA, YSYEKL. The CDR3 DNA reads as TGCGCCAGCAGCCAAGATAACACCGGGGAGCTGTTTTTT. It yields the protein CASSQDNTGELFF.

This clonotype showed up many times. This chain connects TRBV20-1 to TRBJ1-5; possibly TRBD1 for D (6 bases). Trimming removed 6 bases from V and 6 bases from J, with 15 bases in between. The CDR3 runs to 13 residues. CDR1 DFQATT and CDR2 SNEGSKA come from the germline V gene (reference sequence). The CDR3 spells CSAPEQGGQPQHF. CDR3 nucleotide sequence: TGCAGTGCCCCGGAACAGGGAGGTCAGCCCCAGCATTTT.

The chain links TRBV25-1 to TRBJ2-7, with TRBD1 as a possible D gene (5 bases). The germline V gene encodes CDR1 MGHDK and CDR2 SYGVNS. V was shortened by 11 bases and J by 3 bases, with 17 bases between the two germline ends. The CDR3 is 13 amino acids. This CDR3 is CAVAKRGLYEQYF. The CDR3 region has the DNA TGTGCCGTAGCCAAAAGGGGCCTCTACGAGCAGTACTTC.

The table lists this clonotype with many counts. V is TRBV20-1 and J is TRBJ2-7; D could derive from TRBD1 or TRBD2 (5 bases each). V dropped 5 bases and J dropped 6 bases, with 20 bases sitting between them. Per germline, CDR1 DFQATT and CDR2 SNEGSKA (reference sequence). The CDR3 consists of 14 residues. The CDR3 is CSAQKPGPPGEQYF. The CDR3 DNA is TGCAGTGCTCAGAAACCGGGACCACCCGGCGAGCAGTACTTC.

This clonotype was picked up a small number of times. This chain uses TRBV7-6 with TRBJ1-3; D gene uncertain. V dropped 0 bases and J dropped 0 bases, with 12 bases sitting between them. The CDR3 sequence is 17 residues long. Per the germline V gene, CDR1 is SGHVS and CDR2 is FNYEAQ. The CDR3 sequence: CASSLANAGRSGNTIYF. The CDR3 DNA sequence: TGTGCCAGCAGCTTAGCGAACGCAGGCCGCTCTGGAAACACCATATATTTT.

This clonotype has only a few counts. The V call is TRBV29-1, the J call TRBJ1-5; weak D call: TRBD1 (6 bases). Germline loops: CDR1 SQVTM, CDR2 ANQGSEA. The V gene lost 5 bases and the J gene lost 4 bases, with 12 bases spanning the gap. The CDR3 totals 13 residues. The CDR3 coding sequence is TGCAGCGTTCTAACAGGGTCAAATCAGCCCCAGCATTTT. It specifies CSVLTGSNQPQHF.

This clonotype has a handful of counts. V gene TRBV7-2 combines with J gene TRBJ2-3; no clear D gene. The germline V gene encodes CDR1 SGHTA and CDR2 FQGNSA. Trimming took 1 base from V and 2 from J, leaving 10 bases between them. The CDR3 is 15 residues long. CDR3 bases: TGTGCCAGCAGCTTAGTTCCGCTTAACACAGATACGCAGTATTTT. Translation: CASSLVPLNTDTQYF.

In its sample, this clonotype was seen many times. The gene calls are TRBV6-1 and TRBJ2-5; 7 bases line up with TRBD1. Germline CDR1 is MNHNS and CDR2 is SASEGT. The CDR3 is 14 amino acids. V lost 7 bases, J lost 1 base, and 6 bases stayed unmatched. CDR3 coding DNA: TGTGCCAGCATTATTAGGGGGCGCCAAGAGACCCAGTACTTC. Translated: CASIIRGRQETQYF.

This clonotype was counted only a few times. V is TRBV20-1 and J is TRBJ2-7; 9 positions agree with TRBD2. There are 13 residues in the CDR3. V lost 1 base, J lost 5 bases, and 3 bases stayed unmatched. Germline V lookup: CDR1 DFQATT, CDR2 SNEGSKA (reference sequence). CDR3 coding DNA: TGCAGTGCTAGAGGTAGCGGGAGCAACGAGCAGTACTTC. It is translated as CSARGSGSNEQYF.

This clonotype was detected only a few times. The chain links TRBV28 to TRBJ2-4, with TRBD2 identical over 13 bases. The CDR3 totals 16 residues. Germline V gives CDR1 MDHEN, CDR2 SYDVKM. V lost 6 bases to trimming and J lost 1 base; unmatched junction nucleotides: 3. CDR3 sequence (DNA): TGTGCCAGCAGACTAGCGGGAGGGCCTGCCAAAAACATTCAGTACTTC. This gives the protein CASRLAGGPAKNIQYF.

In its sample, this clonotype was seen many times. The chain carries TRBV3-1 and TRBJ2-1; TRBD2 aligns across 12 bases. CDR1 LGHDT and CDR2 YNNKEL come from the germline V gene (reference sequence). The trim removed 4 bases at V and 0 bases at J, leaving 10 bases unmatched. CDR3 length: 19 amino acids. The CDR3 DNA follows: TGTGCCAGCAGCCGCCCGGGACTAGCGGGTTCAAGCTCCTACAATGAGCAGTTCTTC. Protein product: CASSRPGLAGSSSYNEQFF.

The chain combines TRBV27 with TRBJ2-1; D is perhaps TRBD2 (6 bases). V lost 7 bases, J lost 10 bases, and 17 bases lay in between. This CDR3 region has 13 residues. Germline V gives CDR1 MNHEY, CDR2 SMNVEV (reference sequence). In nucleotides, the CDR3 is TGTGCCAGCATGCCGGGGAGGCGGAACGAGCAGTTCTTC. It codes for CASMPGRRNEQFF.

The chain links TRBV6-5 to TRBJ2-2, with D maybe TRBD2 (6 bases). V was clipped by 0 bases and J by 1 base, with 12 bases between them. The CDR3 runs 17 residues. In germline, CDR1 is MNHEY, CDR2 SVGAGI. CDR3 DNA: TGTGCCAGCAGTTACTCGATGGGACTCAGGAACACCGGGGAGCTGTTTTTT. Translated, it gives CASSYSMGLRNTGELFF.

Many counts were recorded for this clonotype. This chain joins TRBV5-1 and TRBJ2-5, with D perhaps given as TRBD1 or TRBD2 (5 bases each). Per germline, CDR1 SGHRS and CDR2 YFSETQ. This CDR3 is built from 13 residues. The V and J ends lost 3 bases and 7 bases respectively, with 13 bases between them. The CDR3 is CASSSGPPGTQYF. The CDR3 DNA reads TGCGCCAGCAGCTCGGGACCTCCTGGGACCCAGTACTTC.

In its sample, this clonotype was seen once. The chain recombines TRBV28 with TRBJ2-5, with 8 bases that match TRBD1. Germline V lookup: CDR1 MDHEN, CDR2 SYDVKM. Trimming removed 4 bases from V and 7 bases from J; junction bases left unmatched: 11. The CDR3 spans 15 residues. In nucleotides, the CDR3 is TGTGCCAGCAGTTCGGACAGGGTTGGAGGTAGGACCCAGTACTTC. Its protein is CASSSDRVGGRTQYF.